This T cell receptor beta chain was profiled in a study of PD-1 blockade in mismatch repair-deficient tumors. Overall study findings and caveats: Tumor-resident clones, often undetectable pretreatment in blood, expanded then contracted after pembrolizumab.

The CDR3 has 14 residues. Per germline, CDR1 WSHSY and CDR2 SAAADI. V lost 8 bases and J 5 bases, leaving 18 bases between the germline ends. Regarding this clone: What it binds is not known.

Clones were sequenced by immunoSEQ multiplex PCR, and TCRdb holds only the in-frame ones, with some missing. The sample lists roughly 120,000 clones, roughly 90% occurring once. This TCR was sampled from an adult with mismatch repair-deficient cancer. The rearrangement joins TRBV10-2 to TRBJ2-5; D gene ambiguous. The sequences come from peripheral blood, collected approximately 72 weeks after starting pembrolizumab. CDR3 in DNA: TGCGCCAGCGGGCCTCACGTGGGTGGTGAGACCCAGTACTTC. This sequence encodes CASGPHVGGETQYF.